This entry concerns a single T cell receptor (beta chain). Its antigen remains unknown. The data derive from a study of shared clonotypes between healthy human individuals. The assay ran at deep level. TCRdb's copy holds only in-frame clones and misses some; the assay was immunoSEQ multiplex PCR. The sample yields over 2,000,000 clones, around 93% seen once. The CDR3 contains 14 residues. CDR1 and CDR2 from the germline V gene are SQVTM and ANQGSEA. Deletions cut 3 bases from V and 1 base from J, with 13 bases between. The study, taken as a whole, reports: Inspection by rarefaction showed sorted-subset sequencing to be incomplete despite large depth.

Cells designated naive CD8 were CD45RO-negative and were positively selected for CCR7, with terminally differentiated effector memory CD45RA+ cells excluded. The receptor comes from a man younger than 30 in good health. Some clones in this sample may be carry-over from other donors' samples. The gene calls are TRBV29-1 and TRBJ2-7; D is undetermined. The specimen was naive CD8+ T cells from PBMCs. This CDR3 is CSVELDQRSYEQYF. CDR3 coding DNA: TGCAGCGTTGAGTTAGACCAAAGGTCCTACGAGCAGTACTTC.